This is a list of T cell receptor beta chains from one sample in a study of control samples from healthy donors and cancer patients. Profiling relied on immunoSEQ multiplex PCR, and the TCRdb table lists in-frame clones only, not all of them. This sample has about 77,000 clones, with 85% to 95% found just once. The specimen was blood. These receptors all come from a woman aged 55-75 years in good health. Each CDR3 is given with its conserved first and last residue. A D gene is named only where the DNA matches it firmly. A row's size may be missing; if present it is once, few, many or a size class.

>-|TRBJ1-6|-|TRBV5-1
TGCGCCAGCAGCCTAGGGACGGCGCGAGGTTCACCCCTCCACTTT
CASSLGTARGSPLHF
>-|TRBJ1-1|-|TRBV10-3
TGTGCCATCAGCGCAGGGAGGGGGACTGAAGCTTTCTTT
CAISAGRGTEAFF
>-|TRBJ1-1|-|TRBV9
TGTGCCAGCAGCGTAGATTGGAGGGCTGGGGCTGAAGCTTTCTTT
CASSVDWRAGAEAFF
>-|TRBJ1-2|TRBD1|TRBV29-1
TGCAGCGTTGAGACAGGGCGGCGGGATGGCTACACCTTC
CSVETGRRDGYTF
>-|TRBJ2-3|TRBD2|TRBV4-2
TGTGCCAGCAGCCAAGGCGGGAGTACAGATACGCAGTATTTT
CASSQGGSTDTQYF
>-|TRBJ1-1|-|TRBV19
TGTGCCAGTAACTTGGGGGCGGCCCGAAAGGGCACTGAAGCTTTCTTT
CASNLGAARKGTEAFF
>-|TRBJ2-7|-|TRBV20-1
TGCAGTGCTAGTAAACGGGAGTACGGCGAGCAGTACTTC
CSASKREYGEQYF
>-|TRBJ2-5|TRBD2|TRBV30
TGTGCCTGGAAAGGGAGCGGGAGGTTGGCGACCCAGTACTTC
CAWKGSGRLATQYF
>-|TRBJ2-1|-|TRBV5-1
TGCGCCAGCAGCTTGGGGACTACATCCTACAATGAGCAGTTCTTC
CASSLGTTSYNEQFF
>once|TRBJ2-1|TRBD2|TRBV5-1
TGCGCCAGCAGCGGAACTAGCGGGAGCTATGAGCAGTTCTTC
CASSGTSGSYEQFF
>-|TRBJ1-5|-|TRBV7-2
TGTGCCAGCAGCTTGTCGCTCCTTAGCAATCAGCCCCAGCATTTT
CASSLSLLSNQPQHF
>once|TRBJ2-3|TRBD2|TRBV6-6
TGTGCCAGCAGTCATCAGACTAGCGGACTATTCACAGATACGCAGTATTTT
CASSHQTSGLFTDTQYF
>-|TRBJ2-7|-|TRBV27
TGTGCCAGCAGTTTATCGATCGGGTCCTACGAGCAGTACTTC
CASSLSIGSYEQYF
>-|TRBJ2-7|-|TRBV7-6
TGTGCCAGCAGCTTGGAGGTGACGAGCAACTACGAGCAGTACTTC
CASSLEVTSNYEQYF
>once|TRBJ1-1|TRBD1|TRBV27
TGTGCCAGCAGCCTCCCGACAGGGCAAGCTTTCTTT
CASSLPTGQAFF
>-|TRBJ1-1|-|TRBV29-1
TGCAGCGCCTACGGGGCGTGGGGAAACACTGAAGCTTTCTTT
CSAYGAWGNTEAFF
>once|TRBJ2-4|TRBD1|TRBV7-2
TGTGCCAGCAGCTTAGAGACAGGGAACCTAGCCAAAAACATTCAGTACTTC
CASSLETGNLAKNIQYF
>-|TRBJ1-5|-|TRBV6-5
TGTGCCAGCGGTATGAAAAATCAGCCCCAGCATTTT
CASGMKNQPQHF
>-|TRBJ1-1|-|TRBV28
TGTGCCAGCATACCCTTTTCAGCGGCTGAAGCTTTCTTT
CASIPFSAAEAFF
>-|TRBJ2-3|TRBD2|TRBV9
TGTGCCAGCAGCGTAGGGGGGACTAGCTACTCAGATACGCAGTATTTT
CASSVGGTSYSDTQYF
>-|TRBJ2-2|TRBD2|TRBV7-3
TGTGCCAGCAGCCCCACTGGCGGGAGGGCCTCCGGGGAGCTGTTTTTT
CASSPTGGRASGELFF
>-|TRBJ2-2|-|TRBV6-2/TRBV6-3
TGTGCCAGCAGTGATCTCAGGGAGCTGTTTTTT
CASSDLRELFF
>once|TRBJ2-2|-|TRBV18
TGTGCCAGCGCGCCGGGCCCCAGCACCGGGGAGCTGTTTTTT
CASAPGPSTGELFF
>-|TRBJ2-1|TRBD2|TRBV19
TGTGCCAGTAGTATCCTGACTAGCCTCGGCTACAATGAGCAGTTCTTC
CASSILTSLGYNEQFF
>-|TRBJ1-5|-|TRBV2
TGTGCCAGCACCGAGTGGGGGAGCAATCAGCCCCAGCATTTT
CASTEWGSNQPQHF
>-|TRBJ1-5|-|TRBV18
TGTGCCAGCTCTCGCGACAGGAGCAATCAGCCCCAGCATTTT
CASSRDRSNQPQHF
>-|TRBJ2-3|-|TRBV24-1
TGTGCCACCAGTGATAGAGGGCTTCAAGATACGCAGTATTTT
CATSDRGLQDTQYF
>once|TRBJ2-7|TRBD1|TRBV11-2
TGTGCCAGCAGCTTAAGATGGACAGGCGACGCCTCCTACGAGCAGTACTTC
CASSLRWTGDASYEQYF
>-|TRBJ1-3|-|TRBV11-2
TGTGCCAGCAAAATGTCTGGGGTGGGAAACACCATATATTTT
CASKMSGVGNTIYF
>-|TRBJ2-4|-|TRBV4-1
TGCGCCAGCAGCCAAGTGCAAGCAGGGGAGATTCAGTACTTC
CASSQVQAGEIQYF
>-|TRBJ2-7|TRBD2|TRBV11-2
TGTGCCAGCAGCCCCGCGGGGGTTTCCGAGCAGTACTTC
CASSPAGVSEQYF
>-|TRBJ2-1|-|TRBV30
TGTGCCTGGAGTCACGGGACTTCCTACAATGAGCAGTTCTTC
CAWSHGTSYNEQFF
>few|TRBJ2-7|TRBD2|TRBV19
TGTGCCAGTAGTACCTCCACTAGCGGGAGGCACCCCTACGAGCAGTACTTC
CASSTSTSGRHPYEQYF